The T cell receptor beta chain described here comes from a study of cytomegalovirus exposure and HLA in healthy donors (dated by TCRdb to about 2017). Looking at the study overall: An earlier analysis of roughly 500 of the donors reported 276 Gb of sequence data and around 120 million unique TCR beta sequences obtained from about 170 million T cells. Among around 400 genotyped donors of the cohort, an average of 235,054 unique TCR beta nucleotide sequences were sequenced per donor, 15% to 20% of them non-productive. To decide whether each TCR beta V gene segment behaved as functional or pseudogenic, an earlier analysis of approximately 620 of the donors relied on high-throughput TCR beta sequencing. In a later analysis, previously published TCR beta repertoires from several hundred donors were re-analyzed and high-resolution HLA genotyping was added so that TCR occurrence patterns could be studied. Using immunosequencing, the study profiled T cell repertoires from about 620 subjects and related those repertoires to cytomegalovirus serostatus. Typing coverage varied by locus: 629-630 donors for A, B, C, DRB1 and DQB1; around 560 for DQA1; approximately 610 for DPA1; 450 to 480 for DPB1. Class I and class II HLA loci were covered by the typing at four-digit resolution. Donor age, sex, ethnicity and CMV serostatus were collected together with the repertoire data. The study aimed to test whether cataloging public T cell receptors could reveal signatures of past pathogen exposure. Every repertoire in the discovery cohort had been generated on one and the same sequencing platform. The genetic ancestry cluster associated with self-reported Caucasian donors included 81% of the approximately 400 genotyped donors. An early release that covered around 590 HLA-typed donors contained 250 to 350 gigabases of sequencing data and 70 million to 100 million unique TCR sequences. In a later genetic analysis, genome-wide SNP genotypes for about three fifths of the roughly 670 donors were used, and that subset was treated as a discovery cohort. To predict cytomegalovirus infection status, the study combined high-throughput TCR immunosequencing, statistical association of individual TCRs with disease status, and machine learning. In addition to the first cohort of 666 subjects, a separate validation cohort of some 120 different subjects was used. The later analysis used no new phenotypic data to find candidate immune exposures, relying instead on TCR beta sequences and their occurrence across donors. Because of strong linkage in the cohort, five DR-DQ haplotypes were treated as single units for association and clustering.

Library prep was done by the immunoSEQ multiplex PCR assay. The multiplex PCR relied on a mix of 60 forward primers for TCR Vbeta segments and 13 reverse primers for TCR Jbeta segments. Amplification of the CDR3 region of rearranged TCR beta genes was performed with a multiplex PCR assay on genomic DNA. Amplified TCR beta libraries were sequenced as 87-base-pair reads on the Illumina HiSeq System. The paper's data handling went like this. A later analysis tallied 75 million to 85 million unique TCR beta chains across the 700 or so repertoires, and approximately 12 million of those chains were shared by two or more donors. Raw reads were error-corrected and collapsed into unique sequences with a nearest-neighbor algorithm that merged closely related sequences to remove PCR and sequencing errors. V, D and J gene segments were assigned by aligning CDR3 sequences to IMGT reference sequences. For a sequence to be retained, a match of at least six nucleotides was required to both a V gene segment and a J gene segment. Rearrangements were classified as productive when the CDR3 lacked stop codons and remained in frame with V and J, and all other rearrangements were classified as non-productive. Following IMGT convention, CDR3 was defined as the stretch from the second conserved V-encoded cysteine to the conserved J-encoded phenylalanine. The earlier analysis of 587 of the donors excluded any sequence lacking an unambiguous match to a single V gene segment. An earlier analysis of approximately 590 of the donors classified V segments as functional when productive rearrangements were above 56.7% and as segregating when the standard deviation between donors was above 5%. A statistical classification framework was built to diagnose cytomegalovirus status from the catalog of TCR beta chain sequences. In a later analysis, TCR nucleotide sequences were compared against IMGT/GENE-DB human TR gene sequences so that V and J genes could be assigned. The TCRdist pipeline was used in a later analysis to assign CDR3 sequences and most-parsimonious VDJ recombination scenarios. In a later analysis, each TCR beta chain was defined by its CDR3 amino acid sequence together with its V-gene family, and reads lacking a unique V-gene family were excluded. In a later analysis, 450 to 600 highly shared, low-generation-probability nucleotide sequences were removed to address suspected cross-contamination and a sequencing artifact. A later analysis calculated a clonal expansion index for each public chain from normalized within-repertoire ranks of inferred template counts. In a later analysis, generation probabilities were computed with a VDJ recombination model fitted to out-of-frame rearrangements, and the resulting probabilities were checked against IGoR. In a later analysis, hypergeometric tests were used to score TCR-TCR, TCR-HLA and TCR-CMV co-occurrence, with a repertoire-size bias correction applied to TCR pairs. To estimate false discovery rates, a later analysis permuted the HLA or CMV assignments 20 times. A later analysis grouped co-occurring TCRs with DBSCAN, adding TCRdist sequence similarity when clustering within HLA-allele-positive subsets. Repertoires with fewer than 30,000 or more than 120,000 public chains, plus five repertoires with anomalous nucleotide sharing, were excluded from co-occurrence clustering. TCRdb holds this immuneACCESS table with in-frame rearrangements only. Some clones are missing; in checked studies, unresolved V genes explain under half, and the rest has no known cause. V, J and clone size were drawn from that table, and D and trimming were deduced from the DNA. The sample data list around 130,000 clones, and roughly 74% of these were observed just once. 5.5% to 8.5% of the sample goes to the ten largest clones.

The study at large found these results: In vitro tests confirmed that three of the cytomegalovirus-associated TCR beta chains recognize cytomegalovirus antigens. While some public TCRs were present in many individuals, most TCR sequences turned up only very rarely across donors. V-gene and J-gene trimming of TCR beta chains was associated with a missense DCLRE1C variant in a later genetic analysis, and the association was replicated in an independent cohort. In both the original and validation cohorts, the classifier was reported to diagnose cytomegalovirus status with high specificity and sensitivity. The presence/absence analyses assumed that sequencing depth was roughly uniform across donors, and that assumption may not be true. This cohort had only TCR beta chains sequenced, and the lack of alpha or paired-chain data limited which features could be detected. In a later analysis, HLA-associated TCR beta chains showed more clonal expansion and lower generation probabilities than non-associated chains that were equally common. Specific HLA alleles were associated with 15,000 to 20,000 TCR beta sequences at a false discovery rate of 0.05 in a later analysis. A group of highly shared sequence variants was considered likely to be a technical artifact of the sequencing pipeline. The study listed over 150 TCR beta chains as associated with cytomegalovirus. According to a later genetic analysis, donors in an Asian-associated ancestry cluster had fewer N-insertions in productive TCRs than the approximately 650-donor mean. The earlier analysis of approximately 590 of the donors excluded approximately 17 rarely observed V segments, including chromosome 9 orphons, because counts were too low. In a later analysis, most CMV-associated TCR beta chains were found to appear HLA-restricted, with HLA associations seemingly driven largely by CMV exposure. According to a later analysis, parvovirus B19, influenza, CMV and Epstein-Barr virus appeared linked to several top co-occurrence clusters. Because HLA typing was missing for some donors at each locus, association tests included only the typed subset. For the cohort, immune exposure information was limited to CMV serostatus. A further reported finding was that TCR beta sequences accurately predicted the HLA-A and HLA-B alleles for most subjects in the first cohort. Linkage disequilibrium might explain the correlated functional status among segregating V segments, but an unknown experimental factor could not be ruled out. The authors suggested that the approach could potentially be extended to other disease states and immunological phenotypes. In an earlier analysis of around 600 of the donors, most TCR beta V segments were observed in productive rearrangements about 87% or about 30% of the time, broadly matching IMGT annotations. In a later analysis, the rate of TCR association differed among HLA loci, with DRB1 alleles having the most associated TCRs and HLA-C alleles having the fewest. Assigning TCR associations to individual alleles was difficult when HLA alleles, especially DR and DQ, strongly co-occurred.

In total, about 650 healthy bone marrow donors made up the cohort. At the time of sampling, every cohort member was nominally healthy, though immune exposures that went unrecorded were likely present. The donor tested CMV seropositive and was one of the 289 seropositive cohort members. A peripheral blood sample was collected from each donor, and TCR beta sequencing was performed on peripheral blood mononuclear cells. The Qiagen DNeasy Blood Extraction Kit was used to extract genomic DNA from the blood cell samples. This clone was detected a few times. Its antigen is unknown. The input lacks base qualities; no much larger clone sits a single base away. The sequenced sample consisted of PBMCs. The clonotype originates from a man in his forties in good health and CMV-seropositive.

The DNA sequence is given as TGTGCCTACAGGGGGGCGAACACCGGGGAGCTGTTTTTT. It codes for CAYRGANTGELFF. The chain joins TRBV28 to TRBJ2-2; 8 nucleotides in the junction match TRBD1. Reading from cysteine to phenylalanine, the CDR3 counts 13 amino acids. Only CDR3 DNA remains: 39 bases, in frame from the first base. From V the trimming removes 11 bases and from J it removes 0 bases, while the gene matches leave 2 bases of the junction unaccounted for. From a lookup of the germline V gene, CDR1 and CDR2 are MDHEN and SYDVKM.